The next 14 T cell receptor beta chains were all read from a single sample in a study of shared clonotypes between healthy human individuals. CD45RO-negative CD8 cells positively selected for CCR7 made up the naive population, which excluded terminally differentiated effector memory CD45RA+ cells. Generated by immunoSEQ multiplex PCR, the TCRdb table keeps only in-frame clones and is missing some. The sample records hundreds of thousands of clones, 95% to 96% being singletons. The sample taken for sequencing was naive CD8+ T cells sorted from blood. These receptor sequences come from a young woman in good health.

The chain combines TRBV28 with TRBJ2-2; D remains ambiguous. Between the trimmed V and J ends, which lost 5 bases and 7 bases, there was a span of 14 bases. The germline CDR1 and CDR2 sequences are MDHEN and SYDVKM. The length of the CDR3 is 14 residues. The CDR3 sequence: CASSRAPLHGELFF. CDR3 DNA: TGTGCCAGCAGTCGGGCCCCCCTACACGGGGAGCTGTTTTTT. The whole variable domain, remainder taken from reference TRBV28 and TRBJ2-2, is DVKVTQSSRYLVKRTGEKVFLECVQDMDHENMFWYRQDPGLGLRLIYFSYDVKMKEKGDIPEGYSVSREKKERFSLILESASTNQTSMYLCASSRAPLHGELFFGEGSRLTVL.

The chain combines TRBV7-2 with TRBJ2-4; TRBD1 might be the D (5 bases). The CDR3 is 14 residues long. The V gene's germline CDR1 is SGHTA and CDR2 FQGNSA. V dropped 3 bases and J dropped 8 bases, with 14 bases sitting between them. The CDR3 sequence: CASSFRVNEDIQYF. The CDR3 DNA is TGTGCCAGCAGCTTCAGGGTCAACGAAGACATTCAGTACTTC.

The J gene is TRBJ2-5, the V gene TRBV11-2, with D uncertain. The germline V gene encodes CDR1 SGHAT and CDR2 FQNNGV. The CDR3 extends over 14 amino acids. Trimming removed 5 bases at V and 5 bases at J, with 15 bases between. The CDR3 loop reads CASSRSIGAETQYF. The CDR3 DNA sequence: TGTGCCAGCAGCCGAAGCATTGGAGCTGAGACCCAGTACTTC. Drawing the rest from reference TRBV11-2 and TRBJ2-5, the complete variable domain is EAGVAQSPRYKIIEKRQSVAFWCNPISGHATLYWYQQILGQGPKLLIQFQNNGVVDDSQLPKDRFSAERLKGVDSTLKIQPAKLEDSAVYLCASSRSIGAETQYFGPGTRLLVL.

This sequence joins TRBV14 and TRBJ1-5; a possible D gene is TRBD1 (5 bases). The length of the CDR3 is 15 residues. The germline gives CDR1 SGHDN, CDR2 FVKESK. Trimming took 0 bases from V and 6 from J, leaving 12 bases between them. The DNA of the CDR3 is TGTGCCAGCAGCCAAGATCGAAGGGGTGCTCAGCCCCAGCATTTT. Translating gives CASSQDRRGAQPQHF.

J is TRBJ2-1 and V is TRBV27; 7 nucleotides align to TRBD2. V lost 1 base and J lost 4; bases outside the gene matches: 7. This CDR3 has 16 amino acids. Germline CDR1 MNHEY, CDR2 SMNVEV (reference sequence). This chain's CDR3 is CASSLLASGAYNEQFF. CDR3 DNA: TGTGCCAGCAGTTTATTGGCTAGCGGAGCTTACAATGAGCAGTTCTTC.

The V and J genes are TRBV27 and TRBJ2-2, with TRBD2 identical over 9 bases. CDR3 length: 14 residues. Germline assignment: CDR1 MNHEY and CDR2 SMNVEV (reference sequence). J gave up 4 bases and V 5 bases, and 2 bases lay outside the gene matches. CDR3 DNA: TGTGCCAGCAGTGGGACTAGCTTCACCGGGGAGCTGTTTTTT. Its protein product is CASSGTSFTGELFF.

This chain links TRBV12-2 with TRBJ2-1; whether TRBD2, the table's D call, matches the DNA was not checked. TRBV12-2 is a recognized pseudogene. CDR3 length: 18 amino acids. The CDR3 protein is CASRLRLAGGQSYNEQFF. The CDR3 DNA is TGTGCAAGTCGCCTACGACTAGCGGGGGGCCAGTCCTACAATGAGCAGTTCTTC.

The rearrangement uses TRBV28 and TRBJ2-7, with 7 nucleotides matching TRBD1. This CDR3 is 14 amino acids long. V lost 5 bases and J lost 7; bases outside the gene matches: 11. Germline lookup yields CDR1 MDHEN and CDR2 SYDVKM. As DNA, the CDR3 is TGTGCCAGCAGTCCCCACAGGGGATCGTGGGAGCAGTACTTC. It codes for CASSPHRGSWEQYF.

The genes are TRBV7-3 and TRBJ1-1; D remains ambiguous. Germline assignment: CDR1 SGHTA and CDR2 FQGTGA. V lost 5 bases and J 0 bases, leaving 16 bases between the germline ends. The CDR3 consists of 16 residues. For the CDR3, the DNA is TGTGCCAGCAGCCAAAATGGGGAGGGTTTGAACACTGAAGCTTTCTTT. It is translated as CASSQNGEGLNTEAFF.

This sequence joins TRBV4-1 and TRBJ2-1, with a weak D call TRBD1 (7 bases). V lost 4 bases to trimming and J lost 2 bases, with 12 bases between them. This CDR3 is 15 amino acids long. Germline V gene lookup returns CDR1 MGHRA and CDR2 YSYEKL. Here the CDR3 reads CASSLSRGAYNEQFF. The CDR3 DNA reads TGCGCCAGCAGCCTATCCAGGGGGGCCTACAATGAGCAGTTCTTC.

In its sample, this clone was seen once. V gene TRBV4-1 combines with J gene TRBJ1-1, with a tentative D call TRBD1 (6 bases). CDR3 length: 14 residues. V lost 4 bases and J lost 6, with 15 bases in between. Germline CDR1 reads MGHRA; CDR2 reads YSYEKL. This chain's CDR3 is CASSRLAGAAEAFF. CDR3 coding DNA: TGCGCCAGCAGCCGCCTCGCGGGGGCGGCTGAAGCTTTCTTT.

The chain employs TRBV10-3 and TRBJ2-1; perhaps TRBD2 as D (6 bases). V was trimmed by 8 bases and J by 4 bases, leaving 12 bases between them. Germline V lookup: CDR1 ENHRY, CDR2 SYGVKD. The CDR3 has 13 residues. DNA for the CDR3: TGTGCCATCCTGCGGGACCAATACAATGAGCAGTTCTTC. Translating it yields CAILRDQYNEQFF.

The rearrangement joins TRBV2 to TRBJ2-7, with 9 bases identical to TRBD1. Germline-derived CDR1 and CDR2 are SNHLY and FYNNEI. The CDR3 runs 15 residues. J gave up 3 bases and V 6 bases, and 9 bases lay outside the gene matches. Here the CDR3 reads CASREATGGRYEQYF. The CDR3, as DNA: TGTGCCAGCAGGGAGGCAACAGGGGGCCGCTACGAGCAGTACTTC.

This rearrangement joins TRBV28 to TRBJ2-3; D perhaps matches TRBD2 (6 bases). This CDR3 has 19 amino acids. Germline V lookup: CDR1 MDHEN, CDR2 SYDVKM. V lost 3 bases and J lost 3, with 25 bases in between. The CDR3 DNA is TGTGCCAGCAGTTTGCGGCAGCCCAGGTCGGGAGTTGGTACAGATACGCAGTATTTT. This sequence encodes CASSLRQPRSGVGTDTQYF.